This T cell receptor beta chain comes out of a study of control samples from healthy donors and cancer patients. Germline V gives CDR1 MNHEY, CDR2 SVGEGT. The CDR3 length is 14 residues. V lost 1 base and J 10 bases, leaving 14 bases between the germline ends. The method was immunoSEQ multiplex PCR; TCRdb's version includes in-frame clones alone and lacks a portion of them. This repertoire shows about 120,000 clones, approximately 94% found once; its top ten account for about 3.6%. Material for sequencing was blood. The origin of this receptor is a young man in good health. The V and J genes are TRBV6-2 or TRBV6-3 and TRBJ1-5; D not resolved. The CDR3 bases are TGTGCCAGCAGTTACTTCACAGAGATCCAACCCCAGCATTTT. Its translation is CASSYFTEIQPQHF.